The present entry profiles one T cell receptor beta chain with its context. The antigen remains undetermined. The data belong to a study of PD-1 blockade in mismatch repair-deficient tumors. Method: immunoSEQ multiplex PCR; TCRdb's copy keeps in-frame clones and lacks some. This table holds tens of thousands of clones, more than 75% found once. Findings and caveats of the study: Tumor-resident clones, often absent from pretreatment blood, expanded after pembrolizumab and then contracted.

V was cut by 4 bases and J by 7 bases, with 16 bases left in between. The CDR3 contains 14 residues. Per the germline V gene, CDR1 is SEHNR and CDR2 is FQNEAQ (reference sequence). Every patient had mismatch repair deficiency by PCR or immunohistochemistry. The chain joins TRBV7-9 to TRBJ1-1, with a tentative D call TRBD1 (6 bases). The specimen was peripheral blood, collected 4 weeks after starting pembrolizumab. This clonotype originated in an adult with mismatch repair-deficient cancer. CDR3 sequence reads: CASSSNRDAYEAFF. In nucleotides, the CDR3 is TGTGCCAGCAGCTCCAACAGGGATGCATATGAAGCTTTCTTT.